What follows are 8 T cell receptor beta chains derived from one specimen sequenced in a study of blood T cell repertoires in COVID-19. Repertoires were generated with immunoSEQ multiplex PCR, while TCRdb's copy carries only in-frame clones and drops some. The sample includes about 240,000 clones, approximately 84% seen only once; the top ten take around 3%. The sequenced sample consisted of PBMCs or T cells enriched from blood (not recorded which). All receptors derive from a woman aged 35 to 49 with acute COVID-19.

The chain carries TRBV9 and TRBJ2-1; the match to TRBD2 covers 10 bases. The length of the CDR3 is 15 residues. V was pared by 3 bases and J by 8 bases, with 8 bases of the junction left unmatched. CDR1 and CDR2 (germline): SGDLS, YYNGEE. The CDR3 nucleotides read TGTGCCAGCAGCGCCAGCGGGAGGGGGATGCATGAGCAGTTCTTC. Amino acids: CASSASGRGMHEQFF.

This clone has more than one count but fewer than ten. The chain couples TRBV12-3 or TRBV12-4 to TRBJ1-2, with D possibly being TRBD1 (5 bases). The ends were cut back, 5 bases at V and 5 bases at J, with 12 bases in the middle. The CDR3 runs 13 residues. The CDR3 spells CASSLETAYGYTF. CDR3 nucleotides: TGTGCCAGCAGTCTAGAGACAGCATATGGCTACACCTTC.

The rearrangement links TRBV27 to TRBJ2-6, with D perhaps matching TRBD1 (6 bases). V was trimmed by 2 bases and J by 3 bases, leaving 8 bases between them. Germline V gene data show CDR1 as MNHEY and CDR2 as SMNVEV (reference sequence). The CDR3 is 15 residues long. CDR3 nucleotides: TGTGCCAGCAGTTTAGAGGGGGATGGGGCCAACGTCCTGACTTTC. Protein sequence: CASSLEGDGANVLTF.

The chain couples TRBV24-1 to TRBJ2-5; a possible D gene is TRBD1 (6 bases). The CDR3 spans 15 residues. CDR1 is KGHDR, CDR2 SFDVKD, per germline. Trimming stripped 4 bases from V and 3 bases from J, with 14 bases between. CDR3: CATSEAQGWKETQYF. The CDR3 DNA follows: TGTGCCACCAGTGAAGCACAGGGTTGGAAAGAGACCCAGTACTTC.

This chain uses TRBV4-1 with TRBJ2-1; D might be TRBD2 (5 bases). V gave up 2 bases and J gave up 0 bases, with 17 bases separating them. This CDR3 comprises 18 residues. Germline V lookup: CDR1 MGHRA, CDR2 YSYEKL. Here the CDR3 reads CASSQFPSGASSYNEQFF. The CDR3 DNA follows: TGCGCCAGCAGCCAATTTCCAAGCGGAGCGAGCTCCTACAATGAGCAGTTCTTC.

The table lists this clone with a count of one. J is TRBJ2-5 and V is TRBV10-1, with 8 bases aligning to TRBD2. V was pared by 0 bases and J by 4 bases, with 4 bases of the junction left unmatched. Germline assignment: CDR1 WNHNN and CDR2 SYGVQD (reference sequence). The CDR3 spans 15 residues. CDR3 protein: CASSESLAGRETQYF. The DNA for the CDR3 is TGCGCCAGCAGTGAGTCCCTAGCGGGTCGAGAGACCCAGTACTTC.

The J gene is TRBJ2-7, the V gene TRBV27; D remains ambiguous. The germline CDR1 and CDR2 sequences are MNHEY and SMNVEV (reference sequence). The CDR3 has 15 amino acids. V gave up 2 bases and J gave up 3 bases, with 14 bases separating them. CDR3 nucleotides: TGTGCCAGCAGTTTAACGCGGAAATTGGGCTACGAGCAGTACTTC. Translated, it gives CASSLTRKLGYEQYF.

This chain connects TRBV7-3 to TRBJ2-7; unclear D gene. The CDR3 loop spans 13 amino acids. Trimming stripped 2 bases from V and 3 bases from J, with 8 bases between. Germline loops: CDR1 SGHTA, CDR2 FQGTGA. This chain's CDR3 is CASSLRSYYEQYF. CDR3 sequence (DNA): TGTGCCAGCAGCTTACGTAGCTACTACGAGCAGTACTTC.